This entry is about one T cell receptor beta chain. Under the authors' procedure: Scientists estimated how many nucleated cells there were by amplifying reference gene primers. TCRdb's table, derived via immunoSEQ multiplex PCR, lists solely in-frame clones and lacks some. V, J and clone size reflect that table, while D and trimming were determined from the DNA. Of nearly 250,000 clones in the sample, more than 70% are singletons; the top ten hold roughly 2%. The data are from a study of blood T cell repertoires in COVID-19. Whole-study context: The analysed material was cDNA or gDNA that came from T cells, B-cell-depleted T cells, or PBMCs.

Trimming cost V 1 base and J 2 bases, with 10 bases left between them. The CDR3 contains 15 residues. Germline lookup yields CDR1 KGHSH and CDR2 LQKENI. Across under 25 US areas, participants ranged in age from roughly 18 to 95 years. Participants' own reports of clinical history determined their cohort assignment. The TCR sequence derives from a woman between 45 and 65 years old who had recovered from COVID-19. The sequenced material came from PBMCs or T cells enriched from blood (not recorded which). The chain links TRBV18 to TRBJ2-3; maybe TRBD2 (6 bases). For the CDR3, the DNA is TGTGCCAGCTCACCACAGGAGGGTCCCACAGATACGCAGTATTTT. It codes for CASSPQEGPTDTQYF.